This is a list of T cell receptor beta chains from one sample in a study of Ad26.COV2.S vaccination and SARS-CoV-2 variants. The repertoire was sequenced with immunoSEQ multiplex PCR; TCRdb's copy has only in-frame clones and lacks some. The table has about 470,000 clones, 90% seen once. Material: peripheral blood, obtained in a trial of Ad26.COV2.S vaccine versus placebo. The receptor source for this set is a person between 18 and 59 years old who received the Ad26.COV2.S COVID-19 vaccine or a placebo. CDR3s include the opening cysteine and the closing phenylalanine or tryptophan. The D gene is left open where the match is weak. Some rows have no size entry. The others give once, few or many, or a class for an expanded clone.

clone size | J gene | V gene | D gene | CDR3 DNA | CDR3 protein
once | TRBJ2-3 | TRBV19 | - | TGTGCCAGTAGTTTTCGAGGGGTAACAGATACGCAGTATTTT | CASSFRGVTDTQYF
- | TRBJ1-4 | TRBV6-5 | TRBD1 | TGTGCCAGCAGTCCAGGGGGCAAGGCTAATGAAAAACTGTTTTTT | CASSPGGKANEKLFF
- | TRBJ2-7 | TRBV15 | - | TGTGCCACCAGTGGCCGGATCTCCTACGAGCAGTACTTC | CATSGRISYEQYF
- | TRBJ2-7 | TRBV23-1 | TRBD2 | TGCGCCAGCAGACCCGGGGGGTACGAGCAGTACTTC | CASRPGGYEQYF
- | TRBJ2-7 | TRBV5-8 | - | TGTGCCAGCAGCTTGGGTCCAGCCACCTACGAGCAGTACTTC | CASSLGPATYEQYF
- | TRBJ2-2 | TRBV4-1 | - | TGCGCCAGCAGCCAAGTCTCAAGCGGGACCGGGGAGCTGTTTTTT | CASSQVSSGTGELFF
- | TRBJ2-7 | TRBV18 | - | TGTGCCAGCTCACCAATCCAGGGAGGGGGCTACGAGCAGTACTTC | CASSPIQGGGYEQYF
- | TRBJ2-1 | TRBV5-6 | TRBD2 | TGTGCCAGCACCGCCGGGACTAGCGAAACTTTCTCCTACAATGAGCAGTTCTTC | CASTAGTSETFSYNEQFF
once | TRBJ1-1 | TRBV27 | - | TGTGCCAGCAGTTTCGCGATCGGGACTGAAGCTTTCTTT | CASSFAIGTEAFF
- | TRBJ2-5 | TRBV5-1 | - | TGCGCCAGCTCCAAAATAGGCCAAGAGACCCAGTACTTC | CASSKIGQETQYF
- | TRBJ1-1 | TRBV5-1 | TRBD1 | TGCGCCAGCAGCTTACCAGGGGGCTCCACTGAAGCTTTCTTT | CASSLPGGSTEAFF
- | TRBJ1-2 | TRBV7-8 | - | TGTGCCAGCAGCTTCTCCGAAACCTATGGCTACACCTTC | CASSFSETYGYTF
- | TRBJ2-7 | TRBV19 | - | TGTGCCAGTAGTATAGCCAGAGGGGGAGAGCAGTACTTC | CASSIARGGEQYF
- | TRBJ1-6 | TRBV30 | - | TGTGCCTGGAGTGGATCGATACCCCGGGGAAGAGATTCACCCCTCCACTTT | CAWSGSIPRGRDSPLHF
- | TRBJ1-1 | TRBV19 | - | TGTGCCAGTAGTATAGATCTATCCGGGCGCATGAACACTGAAGCTTTCTTT | CASSIDLSGRMNTEAFF
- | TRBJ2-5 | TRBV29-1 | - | TGCAGCGTTAGACGGGGGACGCACCAAGAGACCCAGTACTTC | CSVRRGTHQETQYF
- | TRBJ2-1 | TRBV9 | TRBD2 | TGTGCCAGCAGCGTCGGACTAGCGGACGCTTACAATGAGCAGTTCTTC | CASSVGLADAYNEQFF
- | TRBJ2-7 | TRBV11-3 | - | TGTGCCAGCAGCTTGTCAGGGTCCTACGAGCAGTACTTC | CASSLSGSYEQYF
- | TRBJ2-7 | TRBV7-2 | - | TGTGCCAGCAGCTTATTTGGGACTTCCTACGAGCAGTACTTC | CASSLFGTSYEQYF
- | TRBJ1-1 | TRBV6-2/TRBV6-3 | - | TGTGCCAGCAGCGGAGGAACTGAAGCTTTCTTT | CASSGGTEAFF
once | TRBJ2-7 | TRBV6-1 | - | TGTGCCAGCAGTGAACGGGTGACCTACGAGCAGTACTTC | CASSERVTYEQYF
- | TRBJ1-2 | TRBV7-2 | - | TGTGCCAGCAGCTCTAGTTTCAGGGACAAGAAGAGCTATGGCTACACCTTC | CASSSSFRDKKSYGYTF
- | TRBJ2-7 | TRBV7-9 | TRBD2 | TGTGCCAGCAGCCCTGGACGGGGGGGCTACGAGCAGTACTTC | CASSPGRGGYEQYF
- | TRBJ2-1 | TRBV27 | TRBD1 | TGTGCCAGCAGAGGGGGACAGGGGGCGATCTCCTACAATGAGCAGTTCTTC | CASRGGQGAISYNEQFF
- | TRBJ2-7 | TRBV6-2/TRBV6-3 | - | TGTGCCAGCAGTTACGACAGCCACTACGAGCAGTACTTC | CASSYDSHYEQYF
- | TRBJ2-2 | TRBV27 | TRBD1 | TGTGCCAGCAGAAGACAGGGGGCGTCGGGAGAGCTGTTTTTT | CASRRQGASGELFF
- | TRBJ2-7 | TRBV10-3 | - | TGTGCCATCAGTGAGAGGTCAGGGAGAAAATACGAGCAGTACTTC | CAISERSGRKYEQYF
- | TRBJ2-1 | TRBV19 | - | TGTGCCAGTAGTACCCGGCTAGCGACATCCTACAATGAGCAGTTCTTC | CASSTRLATSYNEQFF
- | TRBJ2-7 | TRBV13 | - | TGTGCCAGCAGTTTGCGGGATCCGGGACGGCTCTACGAGCAGTACTTC | CASSLRDPGRLYEQYF
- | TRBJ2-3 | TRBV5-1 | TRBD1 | TGCGCCAGCAGCTTGGGGACAGGGTACGCAGATACGCAGTATTTT | CASSLGTGYADTQYF
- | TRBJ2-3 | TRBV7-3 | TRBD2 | TGTGCCAGCAGCCCGGGACTAGCGGGAGGGGATACGCAGTATTTT | CASSPGLAGGDTQYF
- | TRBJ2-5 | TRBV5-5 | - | TGTGCCAGCAGCTTGGACCCGGGGCGAGTCTCGTATCAAGAGACCCAGTACTTC | CASSLDPGRVSYQETQYF
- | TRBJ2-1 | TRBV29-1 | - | TGCAGCGTTGGGCCCCAGGCGGGCGCATTCTACAATGAGCAGTTCTTC | CSVGPQAGAFYNEQFF
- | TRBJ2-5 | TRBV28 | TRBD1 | TGTGCCAGCAGCCCCTACAGGGGCAACGTTGGGGAGACCCAGTACTTC | CASSPYRGNVGETQYF
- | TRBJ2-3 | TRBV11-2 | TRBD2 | TGTGCCAGCAGCATGGGACTAGCGGCTAGCACAGATACGCAGTATTTT | CASSMGLAASTDTQYF
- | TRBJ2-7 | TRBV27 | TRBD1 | TGTGCCAGCAGTTTTATTTGGGACAGGACACACGAGCAGTACTTC | CASSFIWDRTHEQYF
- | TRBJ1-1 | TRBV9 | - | TGTGCCAGCAGCCTCGGTGGATCCACTGAAGCTTTCTTT | CASSLGGSTEAFF
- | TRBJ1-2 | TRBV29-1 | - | TGCAGCGTTGACCCGACGGGTCGGGGGGCAGGCTACACCTTC | CSVDPTGRGAGYTF
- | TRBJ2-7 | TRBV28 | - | TGTGCCAGCAGTTTACGGTCCAGTTACTACGAGCAGTACTTC | CASSLRSSYYEQYF
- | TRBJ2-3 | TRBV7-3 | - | TGTGCCAGCAGCTCCTCCGGGACGCAGCCAAATACGCAGTATTTT | CASSSSGTQPNTQYF
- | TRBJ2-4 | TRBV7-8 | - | TGTGCCAGCAGCTTATTTTTGCGGGATTTATCCAAAAACATTCAGTACTTC | CASSLFLRDLSKNIQYF
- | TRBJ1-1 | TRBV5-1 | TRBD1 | TGCGCCAGCAGCTTAGGACAGGGGTACCTGGAAGCTTTCTTT | CASSLGQGYLEAFF
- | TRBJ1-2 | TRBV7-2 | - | TGTGCCAGCAGCTTACGCGGGGGGGATGGCTACACCTTC | CASSLRGGDGYTF